Reported below is one T cell receptor (beta chain). The entry originates in a study of blood T cell repertoires in COVID-19. This study enrolled people aged about 18 to 95 from about two dozen US geographic areas. Assay used: immunoSEQ multiplex PCR; TCRdb lists only in-frame clones, some missing. This sample has roughly 250,000 clones, with approximately 83% found just once. Germline V gene sequence: CDR1 SGDLS, CDR2 YYNGEE. The CDR3 totals 15 residues. V shed 0 bases, J shed 6 bases, and the junction held 6 bases outside the gene matches. This TCR was sampled from a woman aged 40 to 50 with acute COVID-19. The sequencing input was PBMCs or T cells enriched from blood (not recorded which). J is TRBJ2-7 and V is TRBV9, with 10 bases matching TRBD2. CDR3 loop: CASSVGASGRGEQYF. For the CDR3, the DNA is TGTGCCAGCAGCGTAGGGGCTAGCGGGAGAGGCGAGCAGTACTTC.